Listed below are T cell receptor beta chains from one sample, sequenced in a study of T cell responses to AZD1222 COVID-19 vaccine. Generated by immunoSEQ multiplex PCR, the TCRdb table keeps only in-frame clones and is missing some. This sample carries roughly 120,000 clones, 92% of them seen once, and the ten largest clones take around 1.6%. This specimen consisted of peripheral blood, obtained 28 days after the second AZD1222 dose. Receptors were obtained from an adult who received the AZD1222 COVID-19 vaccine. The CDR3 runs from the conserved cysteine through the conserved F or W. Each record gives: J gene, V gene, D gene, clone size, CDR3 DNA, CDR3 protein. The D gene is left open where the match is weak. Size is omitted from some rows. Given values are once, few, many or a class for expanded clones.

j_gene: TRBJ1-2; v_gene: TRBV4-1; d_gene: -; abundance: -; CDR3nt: TGCGCCAGCAGCCAAGAGTTTGTCCGGCGATATGGCTACACCTTC; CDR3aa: CASSQEFVRRYGYTF
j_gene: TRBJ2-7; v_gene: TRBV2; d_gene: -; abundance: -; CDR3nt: TGTGCCAGCAAGGGCAGTATGGACGAGCAGTACTTC; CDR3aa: CASKGSMDEQYF
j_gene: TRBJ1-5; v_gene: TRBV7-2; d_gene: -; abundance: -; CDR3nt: TGTGCCAGCAGCTTTGGGGGTCCCAATCAGCCCCAGCATTTT; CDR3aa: CASSFGGPNQPQHF
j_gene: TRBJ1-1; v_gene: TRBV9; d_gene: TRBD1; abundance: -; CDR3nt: TGTGCCAGCAGCATCGCCGGGACAGTAAACACTGAAGCTTTCTTT; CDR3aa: CASSIAGTVNTEAFF
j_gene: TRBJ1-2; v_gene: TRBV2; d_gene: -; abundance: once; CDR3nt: TGTGCCAGCAGTGATCAGGTTGCGGACGCGAGGGGCTACACCTTC; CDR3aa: CASSDQVADARGYTF
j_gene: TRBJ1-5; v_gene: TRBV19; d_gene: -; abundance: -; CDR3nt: TGTGCCAGCAGGACGTCTCGAAATCAGCCCCAGCATTTT; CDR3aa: CASRTSRNQPQHF
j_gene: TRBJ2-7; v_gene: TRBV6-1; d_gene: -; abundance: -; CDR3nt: TGTGCCAGCAGTGATCGAAGCGGAGGGCTCTACGAGCAGTACTTC; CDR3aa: CASSDRSGGLYEQYF
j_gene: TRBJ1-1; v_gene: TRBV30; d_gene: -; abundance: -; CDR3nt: TGTGCCTGGAGTTGGGGGGGGAGTCGGAACACTGAAGCTTTCTTT; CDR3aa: CAWSWGGSRNTEAFF
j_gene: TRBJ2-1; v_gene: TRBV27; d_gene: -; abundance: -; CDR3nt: TGTGCCAGCGGTACGGGCCATCACAATGAGCAGTTCTTC; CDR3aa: CASGTGHHNEQFF
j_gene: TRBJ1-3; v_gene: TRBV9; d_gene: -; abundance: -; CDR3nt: TGTGCCAGCAGCGGAGCCGGGACACAGTCTGGAAACACCATATATTTT; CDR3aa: CASSGAGTQSGNTIYF
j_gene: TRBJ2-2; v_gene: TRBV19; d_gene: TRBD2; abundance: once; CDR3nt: TGTGCCAGTAGTATACGCGGGAGGGTCACCGGGGAGCTGTTTTTT; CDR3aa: CASSIRGRVTGELFF
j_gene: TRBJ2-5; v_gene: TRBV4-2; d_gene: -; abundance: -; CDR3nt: TGTGCCAGCAGCCAGACTCCGGGGTACCAAGAGACCCAGTACTTC; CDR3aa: CASSQTPGYQETQYF
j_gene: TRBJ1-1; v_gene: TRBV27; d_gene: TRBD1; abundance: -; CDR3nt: TGTGCCAGCAGTTTAAAAGGACAGGGGGCATTCAACACTGAAGCTTTCTTT; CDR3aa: CASSLKGQGAFNTEAFF
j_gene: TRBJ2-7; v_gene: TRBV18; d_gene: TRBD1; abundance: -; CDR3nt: TGTGCCAGCTCACGATTTACCGGGACAGGGAATAGCTACGAGCAGTACTTC; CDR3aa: CASSRFTGTGNSYEQYF